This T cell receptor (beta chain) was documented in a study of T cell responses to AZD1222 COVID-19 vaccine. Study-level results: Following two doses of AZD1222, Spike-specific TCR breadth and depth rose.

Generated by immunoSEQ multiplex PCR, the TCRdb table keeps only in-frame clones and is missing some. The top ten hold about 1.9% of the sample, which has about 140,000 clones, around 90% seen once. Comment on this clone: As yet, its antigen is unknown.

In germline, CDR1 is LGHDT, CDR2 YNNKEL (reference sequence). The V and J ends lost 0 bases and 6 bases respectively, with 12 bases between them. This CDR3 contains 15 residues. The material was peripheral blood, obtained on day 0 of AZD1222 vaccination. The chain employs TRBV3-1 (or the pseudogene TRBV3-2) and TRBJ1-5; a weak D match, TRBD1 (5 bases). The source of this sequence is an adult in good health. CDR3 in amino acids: CASSQDARASQPQHF. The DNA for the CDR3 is TGTGCCAGCAGCCAAGATGCCAGGGCCAGTCAGCCCCAGCATTTT.